Shown below are 29 T cell receptor beta chains from a single sample sequenced in a study of blood T cell repertoires in COVID-19. Data came from immunoSEQ multiplex PCR; TCRdb stores just in-frame clones and leaves some out. This sample has about 80,000 clones, with approximately 84% found just once. Sequencing used peripheral blood. These TCRs come from a man aged 55 to 70 with active or convalescent COVID-19.

The chain carries TRBV20-1 and TRBJ2-5; TRBD2 is a possible D gene (5 bases). Germline V lookup: CDR1 DFQATT, CDR2 SNEGSKA (reference sequence). The CDR3 is 11 residues long. Trimming stripped 8 bases from V and 3 bases from J, with 10 bases between. Written as DNA, the CDR3 is TGCAGTTCCGACGGGAAAGAGACCCAGTACTTC. Its translation: CSSDGKETQYF.

The chain recombines TRBV6-2 or TRBV6-3 with TRBJ1-1; TRBD1 matches at 7 bases. Germline V gives CDR1 MNHEY, CDR2 SVGEGT. The V segment lost 0 bases and the J segment 0 bases; nucleotides outside the gene matches: 4. The CDR3 length is 16 residues. CDR3 sequence reads: CASSYSRDRLNTEAFF. The CDR3 coding sequence is TGTGCCAGCAGTTACTCGAGGGACAGATTGAACACTGAAGCTTTCTTT.

The V gene is TRBV5-4, the J gene TRBJ2-3; 12 bases align to TRBD1. The CDR3 extends over 17 amino acids. Germline V gene data show CDR1 as SGHNT and CDR2 as YYREEE (reference sequence). The V segment lost 4 bases and the J segment 0 bases; nucleotides outside the gene matches: 6. CDR3 nucleotides: TGTGCCAGCAGCGAGGGACAGGGGGCCCAGAGCACAGATACGCAGTATTTT. The encoded protein is CASSEGQGAQSTDTQYF.

This clone was counted once. The genes are TRBV9 and TRBJ2-4; TRBD2 is a possible D gene (7 bases). The V gene's germline CDR1 is SGDLS and CDR2 YYNGEE. V dropped 2 bases and J dropped 0 bases, with 15 bases sitting between them. The CDR3 has 17 residues. Here the CDR3 reads CASSVGGPTLAKNIQYF. CDR3 coding DNA: TGTGCCAGCAGCGTCGGGGGGCCAACTTTAGCCAAAAACATTCAGTACTTC.

This clone has just one count. The rearrangement uses TRBV6-6 and TRBJ1-5; no clear D. Germline-derived CDR1 and CDR2 are MNHNY and SVGAGI (reference sequence). V dropped 2 bases and J dropped 4 bases, with 3 bases sitting between them. The length of the CDR3 is 12 residues. CDR3 protein: CASSYENQPQHF. CDR3 nucleotides: TGTGCCAGCAGTTACGAGAATCAGCCCCAGCATTTT.

This clone was seen a few times. This chain joins TRBV6-2 or TRBV6-3 and TRBJ1-1; TRBD1 agrees at 9 bases. V dropped 2 bases and J dropped 2; count of bases not matched to a gene: 9. The CDR3 runs to 17 residues. Germline-derived CDR1 and CDR2 are MNHEY and SVGEGT. The CDR3 nucleotides read TGTGCCAGCAGTTACCCGGACAGGGGTCGGGTTAACACTGAAGCTTTCTTT. This gives the protein CASSYPDRGRVNTEAFF.

The chain is built from TRBV6-5 and TRBJ2-3, with 7 bases fitting TRBD1. The CDR3 totals 15 residues. Germline-derived CDR1 and CDR2 are MNHEY and SVGAGI. V gave up 5 bases and J gave up 1 base; unmatched junction bases: 6. The CDR3 loop reads CASSPGQVGTDTQYF. In nucleotides, the CDR3 is TGTGCCAGCAGTCCCGGACAGGTGGGCACAGATACGCAGTATTTT.

V and J are TRBV3-1 (or the pseudogene TRBV3-2) and TRBJ2-3; 8 positions match TRBD1. V dropped 2 bases and J dropped 9; count of bases not matched to a gene: 22. Per germline, CDR1 LGHDT and CDR2 YNNKEL (reference sequence). This CDR3 is built from 19 residues. The CDR3 bases are TGTGCCAGCAGCCAACGACAGGGGATAAAATCCCGCATCACCTTAACGCAGTATTTT. Protein: CASSQRQGIKSRITLTQYF.

The chain combines TRBV11-2 with TRBJ2-3; D may be TRBD2 (6 bases). The CDR3 covers 18 residues. Deletions cut 2 bases from V and 2 bases from J, with 20 bases between. Germline CDR1 reads SGHAT; CDR2 reads FQNNGV. CDR3 in amino acids: CASSLFGGPGSFTDTQYF. In DNA form, the CDR3 reads TGTGCCAGCAGCTTATTCGGGGGACCAGGAAGCTTCACAGATACGCAGTATTTT.

The genes are TRBV6-6 and TRBJ1-1; D call uncertain. Looked up from germline, CDR1 is MNHNY and CDR2 is SVGAGI (reference sequence). This CDR3 contains 14 residues. Trimming took off 6 bases at V and 3 bases at J, with 14 bases between the two ends. Written as DNA, the CDR3 is TGTGCCAGCAGCGAACAGTTTACTTACACTGAAGCTTTCTTT. This translates into CASSEQFTYTEAFF.

The chain recombines TRBV18 with TRBJ2-1; 11 positions agree with TRBD2. Germline V lookup: CDR1 KGHSH, CDR2 LQKENI. Unmatched junction bases numbered 8, after V lost 3 bases and J lost 10 bases. This CDR3 comprises 15 residues. The CDR3 is CASSPPTTSGGEQFF. As DNA, the CDR3 is TGTGCCAGCTCACCGCCGACCACTAGCGGGGGAGAGCAGTTCTTC.

This clone was seen once. This rearrangement joins TRBV7-2 to TRBJ2-2; 8 bases map to TRBD1. Germline V gene lookup returns CDR1 SGHTA and CDR2 FQGNSA. Trimming at V came to 5 bases and at J to 7 bases, leaving 9 bases not matched to a gene. The CDR3 has 15 amino acids. Written as DNA, the CDR3 is TGTGCCAGCAGCCCACGACGACAGGGGTTCGGGGAGCTGTTTTTT. Translating it yields CASSPRRQGFGELFF.

This clone has a single count. V is TRBV29-1 and J is TRBJ1-3; 7 bases match TRBD1. The V and J ends lost 6 bases and 3 bases, in that order; junction bases with no gene match: 14. Germline assignment: CDR1 SQVTM and CDR2 ANQGSEA. This CDR3 spans 16 amino acids. Written as DNA, the CDR3 is TGCAGCGTACTCGGGAGAGCCGGACAGGTTGGAAACACCATATATTTT. Protein sequence: CSVLGRAGQVGNTIYF.

J is TRBJ2-2 and V is TRBV29-1; 7 bases match TRBD1. Germline V CDR1 and CDR2: SQVTM, ANQGSEA. The CDR3 has 13 amino acids. Trimming cost V 8 bases and J 4 bases; bases outside gene matches: 7. CDR3 nucleotide sequence: TGCAGCTCCCGGGACAGCGGCACCGGGGAGCTGTTTTTT. Its translation is CSSRDSGTGELFF.

DNA for the CDR3: TGCAGCGTTGATTCCGGGACAAGGGTTGGAGCTTTCTTT. Its translation: CSVDSGTRVGAFF. V usage is TRBV29-1 and J usage is TRBJ1-1; possible D gene TRBD1, 6 bases. Germline CDR1 and CDR2: SQVTM and ANQGSEA. Trimming left V 3 bases short and J 10 bases short, with 18 bases between. This CDR3 spans 13 amino acids.

This chain links TRBV12-3 or TRBV12-4 with TRBJ1-2; D is unclear. CDR3 length equals 13 residues. The V end was cut by 6 bases, the J end by 4 bases, with 12 bases between. The CDR3: CASSRPPGYGYTF. The CDR3, as DNA: TGTGCCAGCAGCCGTCCCCCCGGCTATGGCTACACCTTC.

This rearrangement joins TRBV7-2 to TRBJ2-7, with 11 bases identical to TRBD2. CDR1 SGHTA and CDR2 FQGNSA come from the germline V gene. J was trimmed by 3 bases and V by 1 base; bases with no gene match: 11. The CDR3 extends over 18 amino acids. The CDR3 loop reads CASSLEGTTSGTDYEQYF. In DNA, the CDR3 is TGTGCCAGCAGCTTAGAGGGGACGACTAGCGGGACAGACTACGAGCAGTACTTC.

This rearrangement joins TRBV3-1 (or the pseudogene TRBV3-2) to TRBJ1-1; D remains unclear. The germline CDR1 and CDR2 sequences are LGHDT and YNNKEL (reference sequence). The CDR3 runs 14 residues. Trimming removed 0 bases from V and 1 base from J, with 6 bases in between. The CDR3 nucleotides read TGTGCCAGCAGCCAAGATCTCGGGAACACTGAAGCTTTCTTT. This sequence encodes CASSQDLGNTEAFF.

The J gene is TRBJ1-3, the V gene TRBV6-4; the match to TRBD1 covers 9 bases. CDR3 length: 15 amino acids. With 2 bases clipped from V and 1 base from J, the junction kept 0 bases outside the gene matches. From germline, CDR1 is MRHNA and CDR2 SNTAGT. The CDR3 region is CASSDGTGSGNTIYF. As DNA, the CDR3 is TGTGCCAGCAGTGACGGGACAGGGTCTGGAAACACCATATATTTT.

This chain joins TRBV7-3 and TRBJ2-7, with 9 bases matching TRBD1. The CDR3 sequence is 15 residues long. J gave up 0 bases and V 5 bases, and 5 bases lay outside the gene matches. Germline CDR1 reads SGHTA; CDR2 reads FQGTGA. In DNA form, the CDR3 reads TGTGCCAGCAGCCTATTGGGACAGGGCTCCTACGAGCAGTACTTC. Amino acid sequence: CASSLLGQGSYEQYF.

The V call is TRBV6-5, the J call TRBJ1-5; D is possibly TRBD1 (5 bases). Looked up from germline, CDR1 is MNHEY and CDR2 is SVGAGI. This CDR3 is 13 amino acids long. V lost 10 bases and J 9 bases, leaving 19 bases between the germline ends. DNA for the CDR3: TGTGCCACCAAGTCGGGGGTCGGTACGCCCCAGCATTTT. Its protein is CATKSGVGTPQHF.

The chain carries TRBV6-6 and TRBJ2-1; the D gene is possibly TRBD2 (6 bases). V lost 2 bases and J lost 12, with 17 bases in between. This CDR3 region has 14 residues. From germline, CDR1 is MNHNY and CDR2 SVGAGI (reference sequence). As DNA, the CDR3 is TGTGCCAGCAGTTACCAGACTAGTGCGATGGGGCAGTTCTTC. Its protein is CASSYQTSAMGQFF.

The CDR3 DNA sequence: TGCAGCGTTGAAGATCTCTCTTGGACAGGGTGGTATGGCTACACCTTC. It encodes CSVEDLSWTGWYGYTF. This sequence joins TRBV29-1 and TRBJ1-2; 8 bases line up with TRBD1. The length of the CDR3 is 16 residues. V gave up 0 bases and J gave up 5 bases; unmatched junction bases: 11. Germline V gene data show CDR1 as SQVTM and CDR2 as ANQGSEA. Filled out from reference TRBV29-1 and TRBJ1-2, the complete variable domain reads SAVISQKPSRDICQRGTSLTIQCQVDSQVTMMFWYRQQPGQSLTLIATANQGSEATYESGFVIDKFPISRPNLTFSTLTVSNMSPEDSSIYLCSVEDLSWTGWYGYTFGSGTRLTVV.

This chain connects TRBV9 to TRBJ1-1; D is unclear. This CDR3 is built from 13 residues. In germline, CDR1 is SGDLS, CDR2 YYNGEE. Trimming cost V 3 bases and J 11 bases, with 17 bases left between them. CDR3 amino acids: CASSGLPGVGAFF. CDR3 in DNA: TGTGCCAGCAGCGGACTACCCGGGGTGGGCGCTTTCTTT.

V is TRBV2 and J is TRBJ1-2, with 8 bases fitting TRBD1. The ends lost 2 bases at V and 4 bases at J; junction bases unmatched: 3. The CDR3 runs to 14 residues. The germline CDR1 and CDR2 sequences are SNHLY and FYNNEI. The CDR3 DNA sequence: TGTGCCAGCAGTGAACAGGGGGCCGCCTATGGCTACACCTTC. Translation: CASSEQGAAYGYTF.

The chain combines TRBV5-1 with TRBJ2-3, with a tentative D call TRBD2 (6 bases). Germline CDR1 SGHRS, CDR2 YFSETQ. The V end was cut by 6 bases, the J end by 7 bases, with 21 bases between. This CDR3 region has 15 residues. CDR3 sequence reads: CASTEGIALANTQYF. The DNA of the CDR3 is TGCGCCAGCACGGAGGGTATCGCTCTCGCGAATACGCAGTATTTT.

The chain recombines TRBV21-1 with TRBJ2-7; the D call in the table, TRBD2, was not verified against the DNA. TRBV21-1 represents a pseudogene. The CDR3 runs to 18 residues. The CDR3 sequence: CASSKTPASGGSSYEQYF. CDR3 bases: TGTGCCAGCAGCAAAACACCGGCTAGCGGGGGGTCCTCCTACGAGCAGTACTTC.

This chain links TRBV9 with TRBJ1-4; no definite D call. The CDR3 loop spans 14 amino acids. V lost 1 base, J lost 6 bases, and 10 bases lay in between. Germline CDR1 and CDR2: SGDLS and YYNGEE. The CDR3 is CASSVSGRDEKLFF. In DNA form, the CDR3 reads TGTGCCAGCAGCGTAAGCGGTAGGGATGAAAAACTGTTTTTT.

This clone was recorded once. The CDR3 DNA reads TGCGCCAGCAGCCAAGATCTCGGGGGGGGATACAATGAGCAGTTCTTC. Translating gives CASSQDLGGGYNEQFF. The J gene is TRBJ2-1, the V gene TRBV4-3; TRBD2 matches at 8 bases. Germline-derived CDR1 and CDR2 are LGHNA and YSLEER. The CDR3 spans 16 residues. Germline trimming cut 0 bases from V and 4 bases from J; bases unmatched to any gene: 5.